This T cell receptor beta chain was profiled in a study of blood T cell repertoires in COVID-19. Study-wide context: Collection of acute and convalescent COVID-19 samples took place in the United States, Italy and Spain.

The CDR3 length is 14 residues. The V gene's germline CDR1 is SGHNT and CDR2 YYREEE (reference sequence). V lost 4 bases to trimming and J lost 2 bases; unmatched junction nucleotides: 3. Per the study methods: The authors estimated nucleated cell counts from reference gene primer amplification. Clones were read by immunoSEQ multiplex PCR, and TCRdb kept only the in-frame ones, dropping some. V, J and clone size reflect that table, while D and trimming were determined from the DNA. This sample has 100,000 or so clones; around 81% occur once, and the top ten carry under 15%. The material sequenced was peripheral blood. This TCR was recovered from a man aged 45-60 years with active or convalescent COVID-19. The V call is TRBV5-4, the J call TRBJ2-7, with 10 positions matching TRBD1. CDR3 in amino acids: CASSIGTGAYEQYF. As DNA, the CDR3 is TGTGCCAGCAGCATAGGGACAGGGGCCTACGAGCAGTACTTC.